This T cell receptor beta chain stems from a study of T cell changes during pregnancy in multiple sclerosis. Assay: immunoSEQ multiplex PCR; the TCRdb copy retains only in-frame clones and omits some. The table has 70,000 to 100,000 clones, approximately 92% seen once; the top ten hold about 4.5%. CDR3 size: 18 residues. This material consisted of peripheral blood, taken in the first trimester of pregnancy. This TCR was sampled from a female donor with multiple sclerosis, enrolled in a pregnancy study. The chain joins TRBV21-1 to TRBJ2-4; the table's D call, TRBD1, has no DNA check behind it. TRBV21-1 is tagged as a pseudogene. In nucleotides, the CDR3 is TGTGCCAGCAGCAAATTGAGGACACGTCTAGGCGGCAAAAACATTCAGTACTTC. Translated, it gives CASSKLRTRLGGKNIQYF.